This paragraph covers one T cell receptor beta chain sequence. Its antigen remains undetermined. Base quality data are lacking; no much larger clone is found one base away. This specimen belongs to a study of blood T cell repertoires in COVID-19 (dated by TCRdb to 2020 to 2022). Notes on the research overall: Samples from collaborators originated in the United States, Italy and Spain and spanned both the acute and convalescent phases of COVID-19. The samples were drawn from two sources: the first 160 participants of the ongoing ImmuneRACE study, and approximately 1,300 subjects contributed by 6 global collaborators. The repertoires were released in a freely available public database intended as a resource for research on the immune response to SARS-CoV-2. The prospective study material was composed of cDNA or gDNA derived from T cells, B-cell-depleted T cells, or PBMCs. The dataset comprised deeply sampled blood TCRbeta repertoires from subjects exposed to, actively infected with, or recovered from COVID-19. Where available, HLA class I and class II types were taken from metadata supplied by the sample provider and were not determined by assay-based typing. Nearly every sample came with metadata listing a de-identified subject ID, COVID-19 status, age in years and sex. On the study overall, not on this receptor specifically: The quantity of clinical and demographic metadata differed by source and by participant and was supplied without curation.

One collaborating source in Seattle enrolled patients while the patients were actively infected and followed the patients over time throughout the course of disease. The collaborating institutions used their own protocols to collect whole blood in K2EDTA tubes. For TCRbeta analysis, collaborators shipped samples in one of three forms: frozen whole blood, isolated PBMCs, or DNA extracted from either of those sample types. TCRbeta CDR3 regions were amplified from genomic DNA by means of the immunoSEQ Assay, a bias-controlled multiplex PCR. In the authors' own workflow: The number of nucleated cells in each sample was estimated from the amplification of reference gene primers within the assay. Sequence reads were collapsed and filtered to measure the absolute abundance of every unique TCRbeta CDR3 rearrangement. For each sample, productive Simpson clonality was calculated as the square root of Simpson's diversity index across productive rearrangements. Entries here come from immuneACCESS through TCRdb and include only in-frame sequences with V and J called. Some clones fail to appear in such tables; in the studies checked, an unresolved V gene covers under half of the shortfall, and the cause of the remainder is unknown. V and J calls and clone size follow that table, whereas D and trimming were derived from the DNA. In all, the sample holds approximately 170,000 clones, and approximately 85% of those were seen once. Around 7% of the sample goes to the ten largest clones.

The CDR1 and CDR2 encoded by the germline V gene are SGDLS and YYNGEE. The cysteine opens and the phenylalanine closes a CDR3 of 15 amino acids. Only the CDR3 portion is preserved as DNA: 45 bases, with reading frame beginning at the first base. Trimming takes 4 bases from V and 2 bases from J, and the germline ends sit 16 bases apart. The sequencing sample was made of peripheral blood. The sequence is built from TRBV9 and TRBJ2-7; the D gene cannot be resolved reliably. This receptor was taken from a man of 80 years or more with COVID-19, enrolled during active disease. The DNA is TGTGCCAGCAGCCAGGATCCCGGTCTTACCTACGAGCAGTACTTC. This codes for CASSQDPGLTYEQYF.